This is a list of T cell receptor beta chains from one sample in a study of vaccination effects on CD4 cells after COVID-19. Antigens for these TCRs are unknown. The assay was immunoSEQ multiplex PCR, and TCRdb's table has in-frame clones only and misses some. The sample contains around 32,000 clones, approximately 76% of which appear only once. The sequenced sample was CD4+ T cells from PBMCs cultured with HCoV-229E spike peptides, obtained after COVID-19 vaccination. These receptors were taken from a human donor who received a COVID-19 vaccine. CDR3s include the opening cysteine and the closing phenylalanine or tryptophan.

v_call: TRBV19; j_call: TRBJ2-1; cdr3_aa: CASSIGPTTRWDNEQFF
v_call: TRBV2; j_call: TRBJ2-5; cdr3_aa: CASTSNNGGRETQYF
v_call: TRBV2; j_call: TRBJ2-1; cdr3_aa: CASKLSRNNEQFF
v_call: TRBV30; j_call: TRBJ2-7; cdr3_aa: CAWSPPAPTRGQYF
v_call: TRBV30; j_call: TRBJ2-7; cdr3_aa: CAWAVGYEQYF
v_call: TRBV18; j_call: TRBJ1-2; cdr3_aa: CASSPPPARRSSYGYTF
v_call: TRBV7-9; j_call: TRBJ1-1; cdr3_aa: CASSLTTGNTEAFF
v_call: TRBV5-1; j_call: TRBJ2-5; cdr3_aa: CASSLALGGAGETQYF
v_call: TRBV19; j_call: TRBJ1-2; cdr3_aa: CASSMGDSVNYGYTF
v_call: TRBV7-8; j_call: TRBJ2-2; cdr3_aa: CASSMGGRARNGELFF
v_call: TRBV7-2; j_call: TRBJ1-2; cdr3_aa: CASSEDNYGYTF
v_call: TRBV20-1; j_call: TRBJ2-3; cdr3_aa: CSAITDTQYF
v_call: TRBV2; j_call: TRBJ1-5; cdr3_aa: CASSPIAGTGAILAQHF
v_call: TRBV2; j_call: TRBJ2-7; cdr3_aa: CASSSGTSYEQYF
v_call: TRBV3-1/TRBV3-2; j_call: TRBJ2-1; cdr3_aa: CASSQVNRQFF
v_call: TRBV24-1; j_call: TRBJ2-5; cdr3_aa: CATSERPGGGETQYF
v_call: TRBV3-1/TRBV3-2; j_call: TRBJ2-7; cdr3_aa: CASSLAGGPFEQYF
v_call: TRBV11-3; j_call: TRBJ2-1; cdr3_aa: CASSTTGLAPYNEQFF
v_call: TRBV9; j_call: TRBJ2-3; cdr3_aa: CASRGVASTDTQYF
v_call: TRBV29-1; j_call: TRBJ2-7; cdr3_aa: CSVGPTGLNIAEQYF
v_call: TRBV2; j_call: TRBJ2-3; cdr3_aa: CASSDLDRGADTQYF
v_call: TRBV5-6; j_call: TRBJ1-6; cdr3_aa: CASSSPTREFSRSPLHF
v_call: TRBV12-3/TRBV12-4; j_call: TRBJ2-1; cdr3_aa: CASNRVSTWEQFF
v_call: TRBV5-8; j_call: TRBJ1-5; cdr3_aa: CASSLVSFNQPQHF
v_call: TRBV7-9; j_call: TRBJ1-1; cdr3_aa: CASSQAGYTEAFF
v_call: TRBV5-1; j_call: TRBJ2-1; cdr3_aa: CASSPNGGGFEQFF
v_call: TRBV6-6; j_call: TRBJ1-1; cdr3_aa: CASSKGTGLVNTEAFF
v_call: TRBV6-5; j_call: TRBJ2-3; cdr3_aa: CASTRDLTDTQYF
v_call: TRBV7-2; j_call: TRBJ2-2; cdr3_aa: CASSLVGGAGELFF
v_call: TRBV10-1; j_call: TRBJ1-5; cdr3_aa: CASSEREVQGRNYSNQPQHF
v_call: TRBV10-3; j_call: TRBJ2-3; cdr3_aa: CAISELVPATDTQYF
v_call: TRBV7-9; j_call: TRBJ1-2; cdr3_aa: CASSQDERGYTF
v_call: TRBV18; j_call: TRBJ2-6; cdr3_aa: CASSPQQSRSGANVLTF
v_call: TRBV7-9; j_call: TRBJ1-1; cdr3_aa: CASSRGTGEAFF
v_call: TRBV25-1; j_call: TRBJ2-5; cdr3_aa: CASSGNRGRYIGETQYF
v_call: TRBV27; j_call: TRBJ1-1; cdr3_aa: CASSFRGRSTEAFF
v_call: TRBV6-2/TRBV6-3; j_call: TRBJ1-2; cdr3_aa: CASSYYRVDYGYTF
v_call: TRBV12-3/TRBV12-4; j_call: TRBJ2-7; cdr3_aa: CASSSVPSYEQYF
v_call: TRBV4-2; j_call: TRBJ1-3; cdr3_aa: CASSQDPPGQGSGNTIYF
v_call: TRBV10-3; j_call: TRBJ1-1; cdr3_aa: CAISDSGTVNTEAFF
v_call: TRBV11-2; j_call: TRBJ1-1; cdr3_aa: CASSSRDPLNTEAFF